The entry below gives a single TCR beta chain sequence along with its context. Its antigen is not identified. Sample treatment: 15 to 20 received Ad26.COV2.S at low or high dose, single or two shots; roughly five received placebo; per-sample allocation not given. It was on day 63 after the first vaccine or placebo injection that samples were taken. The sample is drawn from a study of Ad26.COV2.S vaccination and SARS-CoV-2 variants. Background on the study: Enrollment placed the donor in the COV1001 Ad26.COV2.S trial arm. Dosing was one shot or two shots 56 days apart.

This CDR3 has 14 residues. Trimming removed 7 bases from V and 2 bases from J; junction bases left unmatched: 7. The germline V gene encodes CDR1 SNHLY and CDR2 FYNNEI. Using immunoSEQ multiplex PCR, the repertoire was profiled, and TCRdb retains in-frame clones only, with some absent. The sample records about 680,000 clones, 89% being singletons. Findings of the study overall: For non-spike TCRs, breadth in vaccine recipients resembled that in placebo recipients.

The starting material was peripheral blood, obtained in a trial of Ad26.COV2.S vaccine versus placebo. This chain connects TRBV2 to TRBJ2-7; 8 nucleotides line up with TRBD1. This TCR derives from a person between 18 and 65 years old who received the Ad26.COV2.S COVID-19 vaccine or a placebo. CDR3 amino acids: CASIQGAGTYEQYF. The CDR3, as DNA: TGTGCCAGCATTCAGGGGGCGGGAACCTACGAGCAGTACTTC. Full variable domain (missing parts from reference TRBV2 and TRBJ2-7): EPEVTQTPSHQVTQMGQEVILRCVPISNHLYFYWYRQILGQKVEFLVSFYNNEISEKSEIFDDQFSVERPDGSNFTLKIRSTKLEDSAMYFCASIQGAGTYEQYFGPGTRLTVT.